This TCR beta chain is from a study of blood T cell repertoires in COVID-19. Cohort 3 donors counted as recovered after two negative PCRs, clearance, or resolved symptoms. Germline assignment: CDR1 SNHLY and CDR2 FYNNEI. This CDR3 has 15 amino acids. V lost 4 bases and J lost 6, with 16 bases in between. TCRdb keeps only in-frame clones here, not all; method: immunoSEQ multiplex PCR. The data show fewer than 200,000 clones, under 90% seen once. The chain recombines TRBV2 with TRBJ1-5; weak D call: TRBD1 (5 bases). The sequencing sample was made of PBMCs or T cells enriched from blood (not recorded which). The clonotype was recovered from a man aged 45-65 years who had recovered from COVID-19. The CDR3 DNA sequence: TGTGCCAGCAGTGGGAACGGGGGAGCGGGTCAGCCCCAGCATTTT. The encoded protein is CASSGNGGAGQPQHF. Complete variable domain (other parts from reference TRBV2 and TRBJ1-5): EPEVTQTPSHQVTQMGQEVILRCVPISNHLYFYWYRQILGQKVEFLVSFYNNEISEKSEIFDDQFSVERPDGSNFTLKIRSTKLEDSAMYFCASSGNGGAGQPQHFGDGTRLSIL.